This TCR beta chain was identified during a study of blood T cell repertoires in COVID-19. Study background: T cells, B-cell-depleted T cells, or PBMCs supplied cDNA or gDNA.

The CDR3 has 12 residues. Germline loops: CDR1 LGHDT, CDR2 YNNKEL (reference sequence). V was cut by 2 bases and J by 5 bases, with 6 bases left in between. This clone has just one count. Seattle researchers signed up patients amid active infection and tracked them longitudinally. The protocol was immunoSEQ multiplex PCR, while the TCRdb copy is restricted to in-frame clones and leaves out a portion. The sample records about 170,000 clones, about 85% being singletons. The sequence derives from a woman older than 75 with COVID-19, enrolled during active disease. The sequencing sample was made of peripheral blood. This rearrangement joins TRBV3-1 (or the pseudogene TRBV3-2) to TRBJ2-5; no definite D call. CDR3 in DNA: TGTGCCAGCAGCCAAATCAGGGAGACCCAGTACTTC. Translating it yields CASSQIRETQYF.